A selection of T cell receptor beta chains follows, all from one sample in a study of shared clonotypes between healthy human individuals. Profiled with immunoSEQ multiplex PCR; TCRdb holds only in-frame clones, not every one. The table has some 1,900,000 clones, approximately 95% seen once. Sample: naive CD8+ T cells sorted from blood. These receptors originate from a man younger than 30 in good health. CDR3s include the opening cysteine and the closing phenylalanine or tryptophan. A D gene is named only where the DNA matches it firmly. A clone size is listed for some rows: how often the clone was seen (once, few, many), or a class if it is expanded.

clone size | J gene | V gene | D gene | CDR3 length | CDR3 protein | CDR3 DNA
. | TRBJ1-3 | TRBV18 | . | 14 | CASLDPHSGNTIYF | TGTGCCAGCCTAGACCCGCACTCTGGAAACACCATATATTTT
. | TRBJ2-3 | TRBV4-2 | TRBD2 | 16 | CASSQDRAGGLDTQYF | TGTGCCAGCAGCCAAGATCGAGCGGGGGGGCTCGATACGCAGTATTTT
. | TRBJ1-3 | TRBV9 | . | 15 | CASSVDLSSGNTIYF | TGTGCCAGCAGCGTAGATTTGAGCTCTGGAAACACCATATATTTT
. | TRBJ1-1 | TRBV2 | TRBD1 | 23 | CASRDVRGFWGTTGEVEDTEAFF | TGTGCCAGCAGAGACGTCCGCGGCTTCTGGGGGACGACAGGGGAAGTCGAGGACACTGAAGCTTTCTTT
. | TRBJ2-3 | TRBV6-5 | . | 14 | CASSYSSSPDTQYF | TGTGCCAGCAGTTACTCGTCGAGTCCCGATACGCAGTATTTT
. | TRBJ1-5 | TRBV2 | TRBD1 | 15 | CASSARDSSNQPQHF | TGTGCCAGCAGTGCCCGGGACAGTAGCAATCAGCCCCAGCATTTT
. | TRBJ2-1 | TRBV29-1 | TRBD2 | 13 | CSVTGLAYNEQFF | TGCAGCGTTACCGGACTAGCGTACAATGAGCAGTTCTTC
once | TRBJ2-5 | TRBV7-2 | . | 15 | CASSLGDARVETQYF | TGTGCCAGCAGTTTGGGGGATGCACGAGTGGAGACCCAGTACTTC
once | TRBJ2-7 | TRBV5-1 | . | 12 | CASSPESYEQYF | TGCGCCAGCAGCCCGGAATCCTACGAGCAGTACTTC
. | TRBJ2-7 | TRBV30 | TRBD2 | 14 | CAWSPTSDSYEQYF | TGTGCCTGGAGTCCAACTAGCGACTCCTACGAGCAGTACTTC
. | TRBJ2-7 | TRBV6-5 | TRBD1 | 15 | CASSYSGQGADEQYF | TGTGCCAGCAGTTACTCAGGGCAGGGGGCGGACGAGCAGTACTTC
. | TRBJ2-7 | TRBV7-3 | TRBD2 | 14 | CASSLGGETYEQYF | TGTGCCAGCAGCTTAGGGGGGGAGACCTACGAGCAGTACTTC
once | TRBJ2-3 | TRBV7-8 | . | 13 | CASSLLSTDTQYF | TGTGCCAGCAGCTTATTAAGCACAGATACGCAGTATTTT
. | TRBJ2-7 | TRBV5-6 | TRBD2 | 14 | CASHPGLSTYEQYF | TGTGCCAGCCATCCGGGACTATCGACCTACGAGCAGTACTTC
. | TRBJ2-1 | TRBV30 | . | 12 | CAWSVQGSEQFF | TGTGCCTGGAGTGTACAAGGGAGTGAGCAGTTCTTC
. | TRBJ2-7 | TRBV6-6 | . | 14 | CASSSSFASHEQYF | TGTGCCAGCAGTTCCTCTTTTGCTAGCCACGAGCAGTACTTC
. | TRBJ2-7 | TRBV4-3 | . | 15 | CASSQDRAVGYEQYF | TGCGCCAGCAGCCAAGATCGAGCGGTAGGTTACGAGCAGTACTTC
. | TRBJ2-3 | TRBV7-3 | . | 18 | CASSLNQGGLTSTDTQYF | TGTGCCAGCAGCTTAAATCAAGGCGGGTTGACTAGCACAGATACGCAGTATTTT
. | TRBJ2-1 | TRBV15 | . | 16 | CATSRGKSGLDNEQFF | TGTGCCACCAGCAGAGGCAAGTCCGGTCTCGACAATGAGCAGTTCTTC
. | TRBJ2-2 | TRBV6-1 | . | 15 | CASSELSAGRGELFF | TGTGCCAGCAGTGAACTCTCGGCAGGTCGGGGGGAGCTGTTTTTT
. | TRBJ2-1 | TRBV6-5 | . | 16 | CASSYSGGETYNEQFF | TGTGCCAGCAGTTACTCGGGCGGGGAGACCTACAATGAGCAGTTCTTC
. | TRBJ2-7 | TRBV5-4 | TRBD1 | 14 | CASSLGTGAYEQYF | TGTGCCAGCAGCTTGGGGACAGGGGCCTACGAGCAGTACTTC
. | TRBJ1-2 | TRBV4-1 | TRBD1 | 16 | CASSQGTGQRVYGYTF | TGCGCCAGCAGCCAAGGGACAGGGCAGCGAGTCTATGGCTACACCTTC
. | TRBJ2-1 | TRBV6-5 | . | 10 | CASSEVDQFF | TGTGCCAGCAGTGAAGTTGATCAGTTCTTC
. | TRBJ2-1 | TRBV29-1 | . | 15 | CSVEGNGATYNEQFF | TGCAGCGTTGAAGGGAACGGGGCTACCTACAATGAGCAGTTCTTC
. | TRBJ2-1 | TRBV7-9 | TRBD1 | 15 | CASSLRQGVYNEQFF | TGTGCCAGCAGCTTAAGGCAGGGGGTCTACAATGAGCAGTTCTTC
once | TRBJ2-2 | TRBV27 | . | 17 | CASSQGGGWSDTGELFF | TGTGCCAGCTCCCAGGGAGGGGGGTGGAGCGACACCGGGGAGCTGTTTTTT
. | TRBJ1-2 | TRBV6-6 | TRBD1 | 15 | CASSGTGGADYGYTF | TGTGCCAGCAGTGGGACAGGGGGCGCTGACTATGGCTACACCTTC
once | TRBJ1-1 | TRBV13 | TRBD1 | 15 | CASSGLGQGHTEAFF | TGTGCCAGCAGCGGACTGGGACAGGGACACACTGAAGCTTTCTTT
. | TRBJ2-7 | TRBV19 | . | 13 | CASSTRLLYEQYF | TGTGCCAGTAGTACCCGACTTCTATACGAGCAGTACTTC
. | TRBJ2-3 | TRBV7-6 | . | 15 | CASSLEPVGTDTQYF | TGTGCCAGCAGCTTAGAGCCTGTCGGCACAGATACGCAGTATTTT
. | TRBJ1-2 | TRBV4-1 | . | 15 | CASSHRDPTNYGYTF | TGCGCCAGCAGCCACAGGGACCCTACCAACTATGGCTACACCTTC
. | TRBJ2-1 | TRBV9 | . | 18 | CASSVGGSGLSSYNEQFF | TGTGCCAGCAGCGTAGGGGGGTCCGGCTTGAGCTCCTACAATGAGCAGTTCTTC
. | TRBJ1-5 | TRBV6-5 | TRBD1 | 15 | CASSGTGGSSQPQHF | TGTGCCAGCAGTGGGACAGGGGGCTCCAGTCAGCCCCAGCATTTT
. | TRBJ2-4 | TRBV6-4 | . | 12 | CLQAGAKNIQYF | TGTCTCCAGGCGGGGGCCAAAAACATTCAGTACTTC
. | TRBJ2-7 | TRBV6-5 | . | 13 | CASSYVEGYEQYF | TGTGCCAGCAGTTACGTCGAGGGATACGAGCAGTACTTC
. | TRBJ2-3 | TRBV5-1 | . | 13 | CASGMDSTDTQYF | TGCGCCAGCGGGATGGACAGCACAGATACGCAGTATTTT
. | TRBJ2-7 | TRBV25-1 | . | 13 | CASHSEGPYEQYF | TGTGCCAGCCATTCGGAGGGCCCCTACGAGCAGTACTTC
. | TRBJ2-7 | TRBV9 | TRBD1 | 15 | CASSLGGQGGREQYF | TGTGCCAGCAGCCTAGGGGGACAGGGTGGCCGCGAGCAGTACTTC
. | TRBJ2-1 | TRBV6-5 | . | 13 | CASSYSPYNEQFF | TGTGCCAGCAGTTACTCACCGTACAATGAGCAGTTCTTC
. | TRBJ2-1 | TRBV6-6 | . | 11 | CASSADTEQFF | TGTGCCAGCAGTGCCGACACTGAGCAGTTCTTC
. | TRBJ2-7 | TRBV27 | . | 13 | CASSLGTSYEQYF | TGTGCCAGCAGTCTGGGAACCTCCTACGAGCAGTACTTC
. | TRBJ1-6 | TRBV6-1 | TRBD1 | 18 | CASSEGDRDFFYNSPLHF | TGTGCCAGCAGTGAGGGGGACAGGGATTTTTTTTATAATTCACCCCTCCACTTT
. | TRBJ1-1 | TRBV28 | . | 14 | CASSLAGLGTEAFF | TGTGCCAGCAGTTTAGCAGGGTTGGGCACTGAAGCTTTCTTT
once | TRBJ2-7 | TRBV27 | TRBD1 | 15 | CASSHLGQGIYEQYF | TGTGCCAGCAGCCATCTGGGACAGGGGATCTACGAGCAGTACTTC
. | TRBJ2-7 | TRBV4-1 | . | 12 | CASSQDYVEQYF | TGCGCCAGCAGCCAAGATTACGTAGAGCAGTACTTC
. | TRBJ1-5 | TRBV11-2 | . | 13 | CASSLGTGQPQHF | TGTGCCAGCAGCTTGGGTACCGGTCAGCCCCAGCATTTT
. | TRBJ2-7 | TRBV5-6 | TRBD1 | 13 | CASRDRGGNEQYF | TGTGCCAGCAGGGACAGGGGTGGGAACGAGCAGTACTTC
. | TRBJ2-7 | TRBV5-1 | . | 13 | CASSLAGGNEQYF | TGCGCCAGCAGCTTGGCGGGGGGCAACGAGCAGTACTTC
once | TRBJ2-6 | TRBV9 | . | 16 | CASSVYRESGANVLTF | TGTGCCAGCAGCGTCTACAGGGAATCTGGGGCCAACGTCCTGACTTTC